A selection of T cell receptor beta chains follows, all from one sample in a study of human T cells and chemical hapten exposure. TCRdb ran MiXCR on the RACE reads and lists one entry per CDR3 protein. The sample lists about 80,000 distinct CDR3 sequences, about a tenth occurring once. This sample comprised whole blood, obtained in connection with sensitization to the hapten diphenylcyclopropenone (DPC). The origin of the receptors is a woman between 50 and 59 years old with alopecia areata. Some clones in this sample may be carry-over from other donors' samples. Both conserved end residues are part of each CDR3. D genes are given only for firm matches. Not all rows give a size; the values are once, few, many and, for expanded clones, a class.

V gene: TRBV20-1; J gene: TRBJ2-7; clone size: few; D gene: .; CDR3 protein: CSASRRGGGLSYEQYF
V gene: TRBV13; J gene: TRBJ1-5; clone size: few; D gene: .; CDR3 protein: CASSLYQGTQHF
V gene: TRBV7-9; J gene: TRBJ2-1; clone size: .; D gene: .; CDR3 protein: CASSLGGSRPPFF
V gene: TRBV11-2; J gene: TRBJ2-1; clone size: few; D gene: TRBD2; CDR3 protein: CASSSSVAGGVNEQFF
V gene: TRBV20-1; J gene: TRBJ2-3; clone size: .; D gene: TRBD2; CDR3 protein: CSAPTSGRTDTQYF
V gene: TRBV18; J gene: TRBJ1-1; clone size: .; D gene: .; CDR3 protein: CASSPLGNTEAFF
V gene: TRBV6-4; J gene: TRBJ2-1; clone size: few; D gene: .; CDR3 protein: CASSAVAYTEQFF
V gene: TRBV7-9; J gene: TRBJ1-5; clone size: .; D gene: .; CDR3 protein: CASSYGPGQPQHF
V gene: TRBV6-1; J gene: TRBJ1-1; clone size: .; D gene: .; CDR3 protein: CASILSYSTEAFF
V gene: TRBV24-1; J gene: TRBJ2-5; clone size: .; D gene: .; CDR3 protein: CATSDRSASVQETQYF
V gene: TRBV20-1; J gene: TRBJ2-2; clone size: many; D gene: TRBD1; CDR3 protein: CSAPRQGSNTGELFF
V gene: TRBV2; J gene: TRBJ2-3; clone size: many; D gene: .; CDR3 protein: CASIRLFSTDTQYF
V gene: TRBV6-2/TRBV6-3; J gene: TRBJ2-1; clone size: few; D gene: .; CDR3 protein: CASNPWTLGGEQFF
V gene: TRBV11-2; J gene: TRBJ2-1; clone size: .; D gene: TRBD1; CDR3 protein: CASSYHRGRDNEQFF
V gene: TRBV6-4; J gene: TRBJ2-5; clone size: many; D gene: .; CDR3 protein: CASSEHSGETQYF